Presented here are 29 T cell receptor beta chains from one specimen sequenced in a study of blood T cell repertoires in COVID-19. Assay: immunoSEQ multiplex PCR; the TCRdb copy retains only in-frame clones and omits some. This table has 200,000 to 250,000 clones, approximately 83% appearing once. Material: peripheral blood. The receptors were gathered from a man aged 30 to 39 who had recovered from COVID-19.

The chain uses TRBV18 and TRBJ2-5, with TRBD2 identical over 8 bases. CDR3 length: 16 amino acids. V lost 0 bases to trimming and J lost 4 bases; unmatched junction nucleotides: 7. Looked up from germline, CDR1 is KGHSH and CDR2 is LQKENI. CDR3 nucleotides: TGTGCCAGCTCACCACCGAGAAGCGGGGGATTAGAGACCCAGTACTTC. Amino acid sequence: CASSPPRSGGLETQYF.

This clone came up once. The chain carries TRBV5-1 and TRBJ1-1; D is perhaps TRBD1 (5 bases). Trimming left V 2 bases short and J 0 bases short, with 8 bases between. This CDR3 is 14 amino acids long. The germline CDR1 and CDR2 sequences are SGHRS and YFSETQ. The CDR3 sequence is CASSFDRLNTEAFF. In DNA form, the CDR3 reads TGCGCCAGCAGCTTCGACAGATTGAACACTGAAGCTTTCTTT.

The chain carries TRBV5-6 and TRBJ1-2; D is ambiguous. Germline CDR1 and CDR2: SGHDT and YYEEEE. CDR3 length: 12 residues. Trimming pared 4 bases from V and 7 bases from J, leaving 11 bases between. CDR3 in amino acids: CASSPQALGYTF. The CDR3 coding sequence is TGTGCCAGCAGCCCCCAGGCCCTTGGCTACACCTTC.

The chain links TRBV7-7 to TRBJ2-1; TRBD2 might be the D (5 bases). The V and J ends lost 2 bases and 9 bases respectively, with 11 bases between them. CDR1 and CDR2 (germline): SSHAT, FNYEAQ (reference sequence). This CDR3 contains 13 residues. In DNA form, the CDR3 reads TGTGCCAGCAGCTTATCTACGGGGAGTGAGCAGTTCTTC. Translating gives CASSLSTGSEQFF. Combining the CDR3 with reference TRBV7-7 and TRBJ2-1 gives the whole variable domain GAGVSQSPRYKVTKRGQDVTLRCDPISSHATLYWYQQALGQGPEFLTYFNYEAQPDKSGLPSDRFSAERPEGSISTLTIQRTEQRDSAMYRCASSLSTGSEQFFGPGTRLTVL.

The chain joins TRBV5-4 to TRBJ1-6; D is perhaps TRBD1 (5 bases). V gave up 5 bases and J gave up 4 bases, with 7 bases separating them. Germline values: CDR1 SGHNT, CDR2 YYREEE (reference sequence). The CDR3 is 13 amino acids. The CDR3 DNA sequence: TGTGCCAGCAGATCAGGGTATAATTCACCCCTCCACTTT. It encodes CASRSGYNSPLHF. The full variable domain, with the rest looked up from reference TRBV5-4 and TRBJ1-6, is ETGVTQSPTHLIKTRGQQVTLRCSSQSGHNTVSWYQQALGQGPQFIFQYYREEENGRGNFPPRFSGLQFPNYSSELNVNALELDDSALYLCASRSGYNSPLHFGNGTRLTVT.

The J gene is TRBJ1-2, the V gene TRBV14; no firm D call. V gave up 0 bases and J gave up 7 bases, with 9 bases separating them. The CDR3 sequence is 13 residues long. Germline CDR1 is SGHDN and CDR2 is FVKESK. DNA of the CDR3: TGTGCCAGCAGCCAAGAACCCCTAATTGGCTACACCTTC. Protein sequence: CASSQEPLIGYTF.

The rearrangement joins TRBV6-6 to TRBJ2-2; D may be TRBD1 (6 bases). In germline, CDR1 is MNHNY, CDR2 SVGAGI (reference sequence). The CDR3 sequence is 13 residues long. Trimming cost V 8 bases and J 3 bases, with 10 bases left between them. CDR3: CASLKGDTGELFF. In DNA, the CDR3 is TGTGCCAGCTTAAAGGGGGACACCGGGGAGCTGTTTTTT.

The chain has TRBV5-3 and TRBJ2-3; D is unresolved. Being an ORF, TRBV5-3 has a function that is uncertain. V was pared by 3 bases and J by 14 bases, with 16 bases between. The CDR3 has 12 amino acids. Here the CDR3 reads CARSSLTSSRYF. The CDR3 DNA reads TGTGCCAGAAGCTCCCTAACCTCCTCTCGGTATTTT.

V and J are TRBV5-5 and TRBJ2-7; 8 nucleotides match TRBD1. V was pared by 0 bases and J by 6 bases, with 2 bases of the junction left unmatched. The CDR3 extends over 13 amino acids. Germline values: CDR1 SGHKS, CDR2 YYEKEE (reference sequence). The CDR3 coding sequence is TGTGCCAGCAGCTTGGAGACAGGGGTCGAGCAGTACTTC. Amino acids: CASSLETGVEQYF.

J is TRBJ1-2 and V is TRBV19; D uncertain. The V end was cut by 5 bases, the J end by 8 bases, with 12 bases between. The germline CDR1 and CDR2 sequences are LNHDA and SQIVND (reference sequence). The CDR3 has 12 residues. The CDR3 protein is CASSALSWGYTF. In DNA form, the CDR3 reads TGTGCCAGTAGTGCCCTGAGTTGGGGCTACACCTTC.

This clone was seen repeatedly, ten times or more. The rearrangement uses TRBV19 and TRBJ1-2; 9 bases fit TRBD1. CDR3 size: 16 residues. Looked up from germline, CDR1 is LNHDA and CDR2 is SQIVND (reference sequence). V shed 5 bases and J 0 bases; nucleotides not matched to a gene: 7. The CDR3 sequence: CASSSSTGGTNYGYTF. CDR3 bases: TGTGCCAGTAGTTCTTCGACAGGGGGGACTAACTATGGCTACACCTTC.

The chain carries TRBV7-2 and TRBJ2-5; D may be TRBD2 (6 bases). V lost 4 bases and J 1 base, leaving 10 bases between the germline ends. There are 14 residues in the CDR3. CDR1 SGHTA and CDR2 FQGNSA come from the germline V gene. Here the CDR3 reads CASSSRTTQETQYF. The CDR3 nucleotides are TGTGCCAGCAGCTCCAGGACTACCCAAGAGACCCAGTACTTC.

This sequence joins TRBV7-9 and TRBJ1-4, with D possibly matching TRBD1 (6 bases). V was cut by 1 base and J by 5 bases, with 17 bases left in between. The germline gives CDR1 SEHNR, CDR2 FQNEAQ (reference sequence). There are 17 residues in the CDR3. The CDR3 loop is CASSLGTDHRPNEKLFF. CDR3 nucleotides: TGTGCCAGCAGCTTAGGGACAGACCATAGACCCAATGAAAAACTGTTTTTT.

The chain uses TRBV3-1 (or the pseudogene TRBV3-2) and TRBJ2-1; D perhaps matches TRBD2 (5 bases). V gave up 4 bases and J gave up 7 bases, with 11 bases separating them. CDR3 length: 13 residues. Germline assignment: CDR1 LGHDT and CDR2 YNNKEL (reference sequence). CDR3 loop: CASSPYGRNEQFF. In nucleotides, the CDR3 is TGTGCCAGCAGCCCCTATGGGAGAAATGAGCAGTTCTTC.

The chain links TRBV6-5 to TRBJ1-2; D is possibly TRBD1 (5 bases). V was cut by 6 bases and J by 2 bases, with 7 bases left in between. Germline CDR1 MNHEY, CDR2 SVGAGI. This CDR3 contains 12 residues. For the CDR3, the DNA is TGTGCCAGCAGCGACAGAAACTATGGCTACACCTTC. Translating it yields CASSDRNYGYTF.

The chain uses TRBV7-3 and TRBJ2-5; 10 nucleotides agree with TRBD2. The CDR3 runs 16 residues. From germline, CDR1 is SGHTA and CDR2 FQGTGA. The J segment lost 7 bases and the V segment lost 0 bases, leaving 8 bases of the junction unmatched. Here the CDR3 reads CASSLTLAGVRGTQYF. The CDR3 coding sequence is TGTGCCAGCAGCTTAACCCTAGCGGGGGTCCGGGGGACCCAGTACTTC.

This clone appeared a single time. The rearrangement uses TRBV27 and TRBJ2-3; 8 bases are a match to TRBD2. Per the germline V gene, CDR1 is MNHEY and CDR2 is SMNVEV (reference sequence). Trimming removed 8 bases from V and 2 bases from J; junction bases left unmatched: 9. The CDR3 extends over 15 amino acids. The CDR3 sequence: CASRRGGYFTDTQYF. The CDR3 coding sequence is TGTGCCAGCCGCCGGGGGGGATATTTCACAGATACGCAGTATTTT.

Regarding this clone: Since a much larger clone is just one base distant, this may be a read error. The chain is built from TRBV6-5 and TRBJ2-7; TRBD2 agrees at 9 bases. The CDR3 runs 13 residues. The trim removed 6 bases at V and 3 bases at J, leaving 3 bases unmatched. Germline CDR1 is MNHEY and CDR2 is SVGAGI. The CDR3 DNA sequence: TGTGCCAGCAGCCGGACTAGCGACTACGAGCAGTACTTC. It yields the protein CASSRTSDYEQYF.

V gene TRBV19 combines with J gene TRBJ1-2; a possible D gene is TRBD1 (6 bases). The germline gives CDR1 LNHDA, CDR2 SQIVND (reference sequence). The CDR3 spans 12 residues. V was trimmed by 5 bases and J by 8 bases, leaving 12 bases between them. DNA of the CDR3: TGTGCCAGTAGTGCCCAGGGGTACGGCTACACCTTC. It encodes CASSAQGYGYTF.

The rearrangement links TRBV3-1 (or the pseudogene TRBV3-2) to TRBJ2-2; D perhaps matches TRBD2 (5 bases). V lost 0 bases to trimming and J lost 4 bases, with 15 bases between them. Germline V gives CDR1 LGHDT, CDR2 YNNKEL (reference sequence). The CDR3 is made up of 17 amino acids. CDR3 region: CASSQDQASSSTGELFF. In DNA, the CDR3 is TGTGCCAGCAGCCAAGATCAGGCTAGCAGTAGCACCGGGGAGCTGTTTTTT.

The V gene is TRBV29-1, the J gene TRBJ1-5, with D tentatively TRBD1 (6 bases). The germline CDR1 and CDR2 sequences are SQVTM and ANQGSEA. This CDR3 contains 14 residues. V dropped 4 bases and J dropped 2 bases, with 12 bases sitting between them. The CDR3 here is CSVGAGERNQPQHF. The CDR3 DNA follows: TGCAGCGTTGGGGCAGGGGAGCGCAATCAGCCCCAGCATTTT.

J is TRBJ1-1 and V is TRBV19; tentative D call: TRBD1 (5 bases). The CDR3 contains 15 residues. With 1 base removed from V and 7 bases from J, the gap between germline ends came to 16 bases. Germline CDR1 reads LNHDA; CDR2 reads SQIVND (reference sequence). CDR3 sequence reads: CASSIGGIRGIEAFF. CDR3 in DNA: TGTGCCAGTAGTATAGGGGGAATCCGGGGGATTGAAGCTTTCTTT.

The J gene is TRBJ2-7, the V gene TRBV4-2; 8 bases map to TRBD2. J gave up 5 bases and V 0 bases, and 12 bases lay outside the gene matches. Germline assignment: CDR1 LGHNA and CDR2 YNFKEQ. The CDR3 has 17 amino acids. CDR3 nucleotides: TGTGCCAGCAGCCAAGACCGAGTCGGGGGGGCCGAAAACGAGCAGTACGTC. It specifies CASSQDRVGGAENEQYV.

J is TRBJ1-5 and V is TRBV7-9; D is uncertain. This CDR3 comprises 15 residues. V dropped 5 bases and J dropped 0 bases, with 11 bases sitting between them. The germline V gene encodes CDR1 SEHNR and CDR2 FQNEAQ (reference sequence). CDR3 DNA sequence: TGTGCCAGCAGCCCCCCTGGGCATAGCAATCAGCCCCAGCATTTT. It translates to CASSPPGHSNQPQHF.

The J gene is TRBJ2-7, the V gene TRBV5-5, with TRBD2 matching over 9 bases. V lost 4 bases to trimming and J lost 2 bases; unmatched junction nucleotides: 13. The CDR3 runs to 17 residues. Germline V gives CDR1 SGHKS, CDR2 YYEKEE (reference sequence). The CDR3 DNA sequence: TGTGCCAGCAGCCCGACCGGAGCGGGGGGAAAAGCCTACGAGCAGTACTTC. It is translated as CASSPTGAGGKAYEQYF.

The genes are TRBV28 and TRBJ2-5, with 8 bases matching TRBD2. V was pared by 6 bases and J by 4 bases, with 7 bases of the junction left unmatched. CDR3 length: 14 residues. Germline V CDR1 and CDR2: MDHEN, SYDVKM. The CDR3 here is CASRSGTRGETQYF. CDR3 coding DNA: TGTGCCAGCAGGTCCGGGACTAGGGGAGAGACCCAGTACTTC.

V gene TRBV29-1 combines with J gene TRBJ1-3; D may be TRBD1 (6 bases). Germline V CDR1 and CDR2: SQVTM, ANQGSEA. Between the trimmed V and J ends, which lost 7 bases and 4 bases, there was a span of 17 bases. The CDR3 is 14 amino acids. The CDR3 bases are TGCAGCGCCAAACTCGGGGGGCCGGGAAACACCATATATTTT. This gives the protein CSAKLGGPGNTIYF.

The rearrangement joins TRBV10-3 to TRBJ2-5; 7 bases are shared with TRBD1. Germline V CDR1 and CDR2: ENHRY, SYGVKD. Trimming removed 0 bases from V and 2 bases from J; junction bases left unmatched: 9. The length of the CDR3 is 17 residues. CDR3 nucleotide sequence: TGTGCCATCAGTGAGTCGACAGGGATTGGGGGACAAGAGACCCAGTACTTC. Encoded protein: CAISESTGIGGQETQYF.

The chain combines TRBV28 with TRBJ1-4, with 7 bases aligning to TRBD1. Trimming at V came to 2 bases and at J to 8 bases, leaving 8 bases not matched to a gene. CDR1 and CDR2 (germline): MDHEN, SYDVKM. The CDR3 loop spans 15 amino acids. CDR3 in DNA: TGTGCCAGCAGTTTAGGAGGGGGCGGTAGGGAAAAACTGTTTTTT. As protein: CASSLGGGGREKLFF.